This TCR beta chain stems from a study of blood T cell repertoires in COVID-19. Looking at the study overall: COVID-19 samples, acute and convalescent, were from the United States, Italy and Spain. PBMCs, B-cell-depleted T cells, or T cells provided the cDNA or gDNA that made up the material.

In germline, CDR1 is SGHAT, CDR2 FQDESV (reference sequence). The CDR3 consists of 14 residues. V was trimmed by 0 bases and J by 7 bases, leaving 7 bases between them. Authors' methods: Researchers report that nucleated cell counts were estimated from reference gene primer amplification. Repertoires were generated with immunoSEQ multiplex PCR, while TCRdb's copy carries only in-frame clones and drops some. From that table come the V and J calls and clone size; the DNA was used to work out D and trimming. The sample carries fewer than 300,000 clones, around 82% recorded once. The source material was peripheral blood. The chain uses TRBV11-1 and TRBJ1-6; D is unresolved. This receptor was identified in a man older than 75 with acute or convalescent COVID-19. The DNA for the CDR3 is TGTGCCAGCAGCTTAGCGGCCTCGAATTCACCCCTCCACTTT. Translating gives CASSLAASNSPLHF.